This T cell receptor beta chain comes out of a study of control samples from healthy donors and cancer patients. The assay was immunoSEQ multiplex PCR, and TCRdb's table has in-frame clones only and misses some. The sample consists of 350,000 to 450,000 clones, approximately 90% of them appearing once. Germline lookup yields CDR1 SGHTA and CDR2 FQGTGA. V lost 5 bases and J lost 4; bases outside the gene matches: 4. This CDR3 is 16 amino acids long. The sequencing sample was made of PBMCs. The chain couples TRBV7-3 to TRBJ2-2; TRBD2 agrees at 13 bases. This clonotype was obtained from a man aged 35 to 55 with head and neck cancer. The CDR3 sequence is CASSAGLAGTTGELFF. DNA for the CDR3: TGTGCCAGCAGCGCGGGACTAGCGGGAACCACCGGGGAGCTGTTTTTT.